This entry features one T cell receptor (beta chain) sequence. Its target is not known. This entry is derived from a study of OX40 agonist ivuxolimab in advanced cancers. Study-level results: Some nonresponders likewise displayed low normalized T-cell clonal expansion.

TCRdb's copy holds only in-frame clones and misses some; the assay was immunoSEQ multiplex PCR. Of about 46,000 clones listed, more than 65% were seen once; the top ten hold more than 2.5%. This CDR3 region has 14 residues. V lost 2 bases and J 3 bases, leaving 7 bases between the germline ends. Germline CDR1 reads LNHDA; CDR2 reads SQIVND (reference sequence). This receptor was obtained from an adult with an advanced solid tumor such as melanoma, head and neck, liver or kidney cancer. The starting material was CD4+ or CD8+ T cells sorted from blood, obtained in a trial of the OX40 agonist ivuxolimab. The rearrangement links TRBV19 to TRBJ1-4; the D is unclear. CDR3 bases: TGTGCCAGTAGTATATGGAGGTCTAATGAAAAACTGTTTTTT. Encoded protein: CASSIWRSNEKLFF.